These 25 T cell receptor beta chains came from one sample sequenced in a study of identical twins. One entry per CDR3 protein results from TCRdb running MiXCR on the 5' RACE reads. The sample lists approximately 530,000 distinct CDR3 sequences, 20% to 25% seen once, with approximately 0.52% in the top ten. The same specimen was also included in a second study, on yellow fever vaccine responses in identical twins.

Sequencing was done on a sample of CD4+ T cells sorted from blood. These receptors all come from a woman aged 18-29 years in good health.

This clonotype was seen only a few times. The chain is built from TRBV20-1 and TRBJ2-7, with D maybe TRBD2 (6 bases). The CDR3 has 16 residues. V was pared by 1 base and J by 7 bases, with 23 bases between. Germline V gives CDR1 DFQATT, CDR2 SNEGSKA (reference sequence). CDR3 bases: TGCAGTGCTAGAGGCTCGGCCCTTGCGGGGACTTCTGAGCAGTACTTC. This encodes CSARGSALAGTSEQYF.

V and J are TRBV20-1 and TRBJ1-1, with 7 bases lining up with TRBD1. The CDR3 is 14 residues long. V shed 1 base, J shed 1 base, and the junction held 3 bases outside the gene matches. Looked up from germline, CDR1 is DFQATT and CDR2 is SNEGSKA (reference sequence). CDR3 protein: CSARVNRGNTEAFF. The CDR3 region has the DNA TGCAGTGCTAGAGTTAACAGGGGGAACACTGAAGCTTTCTTT.

The chain has TRBV11-2 and TRBJ2-2; the match to TRBD2 covers 15 bases. The CDR3 spans 18 residues. V lost 5 bases to trimming and J lost 4 bases; unmatched junction nucleotides: 8. Germline V gene data show CDR1 as SGHAT and CDR2 as FQNNGV. CDR3 sequence reads: CASSPRTSGGARTGELFF. Written as DNA, the CDR3 is TGTGCCAGCAGCCCTCGGACTAGCGGGGGGGCACGCACCGGGGAGCTGTTTTTT.

The V gene is TRBV10-1, the J gene TRBJ2-7; D ambiguous. CDR3 length: 13 amino acids. The germline CDR1 and CDR2 sequences are WNHNN and SYGVQD (reference sequence). Trimming took off 1 base at V and 3 bases at J, with 7 bases between the two ends. CDR3 nucleotide sequence: TGCGCCAGCAGTGAGTGGCATTTCTACGAGCAGTACGTC. This encodes CASSEWHFYEQYV.

The V and J genes are TRBV2 and TRBJ1-1; TRBD1 is a possible D gene (5 bases). Per the germline V gene, CDR1 is SNHLY and CDR2 is FYNNEI. Trimming removed 6 bases from V and 1 base from J, with 9 bases in between. The CDR3 is 13 residues long. The CDR3 spells CASRKQENTEAFF. Written as DNA, the CDR3 is TGTGCCAGCAGAAAACAGGAGAACACTGAAGCTTTCTTT.

This clonotype came up a few times. V gene TRBV7-9 combines with J gene TRBJ1-1; possible D gene TRBD1, 5 bases. Looked up from germline, CDR1 is SEHNR and CDR2 is FQNEAQ (reference sequence). This CDR3 comprises 15 residues. V lost 0 bases to trimming and J lost 3 bases, with 11 bases between them. The CDR3 sequence: CASSLAAGSYTEAFF. The CDR3 region has the DNA TGTGCCAGCAGCTTAGCGGCAGGGTCTTACACTGAAGCTTTCTTT.

The V call is TRBV9, the J call TRBJ2-3; tentative D call: TRBD2 (5 bases). This CDR3 is 16 amino acids long. The V gene's germline CDR1 is SGDLS and CDR2 YYNGEE. The V gene lost 0 bases and the J gene lost 3 bases, with 14 bases spanning the gap. The DNA of the CDR3 is TGTGCCAGCAGCGTAGCTCAGTCCGGCGGGACAGATACGCAGTATTTT. Amino acids: CASSVAQSGGTDTQYF.

This clonotype turned up a few times. The chain employs TRBV5-1 and TRBJ2-1; a possible D gene is TRBD1 (6 bases). Trimming cost V 6 bases and J 6 bases, with 10 bases left between them. In germline, CDR1 is SGHRS, CDR2 YFSETQ. There are 12 residues in the CDR3. The CDR3 nucleotides are TGCGCCAGCACTGGGACAAGCAATGAGCAGTTCTTC. This codes for CASTGTSNEQFF.

This clonotype was seen at least ten times. CDR3 nucleotides: TGTGCCAACAAGGACTCTGGAAACACCATATATTTT. It codes for CANKDSGNTIYF. The gene calls are TRBV2 and TRBJ1-3; D gene unclear. Between the trimmed V and J ends, which lost 10 bases and 0 bases, there was a span of 7 bases. The CDR3 loop spans 12 amino acids. CDR1 and CDR2 from the germline V gene are SNHLY and FYNNEI. Full variable domain (missing parts from reference TRBV2 and TRBJ1-3): EPEVTQTPSHQVTQMGQEVILRCVPISNHLYFYWYRQILGQKVEFLVSFYNNEISEKSEIFDDQFSVERPDGSNFTLKIRSTKLEDSAMYFCANKDSGNTIYFGEGSWLTVV.

The V and J genes are TRBV11-2 and TRBJ2-1; 7 positions match TRBD1. Germline-derived CDR1 and CDR2 are SGHAT and FQNNGV. CDR3 size: 14 residues. Germline trimming cut 5 bases from V and 6 bases from J; bases unmatched to any gene: 7. The DNA for the CDR3 is TGTGCCAGCAGCGCCTTGGACAGGTTCAATGAGCAGTTCTTC. Its protein product is CASSALDRFNEQFF.

The chain is built from TRBV27 and TRBJ2-2, with D perhaps TRBD1 (6 bases). V was trimmed by 5 bases and J by 7 bases, leaving 14 bases between them. Germline V lookup: CDR1 MNHEY, CDR2 SMNVEV (reference sequence). This CDR3 contains 14 residues. CDR3 loop: CASSRQVQGGELFF. Written as DNA, the CDR3 is TGTGCCAGCAGTAGACAGGTACAGGGCGGGGAGCTGTTTTTT.

V is TRBV18 and J is TRBJ2-1, with TRBD2 matching 11 bases. This CDR3 spans 15 amino acids. Trimming cost V 3 bases and J 9 bases; bases outside gene matches: 7. Germline V gene lookup returns CDR1 KGHSH and CDR2 LQKENI. As DNA, the CDR3 is TGTGCCAGCTCACCCGTAGCGGGGGGGCCAGGTGAGCAGTTCTTC. This encodes CASSPVAGGPGEQFF. Full variable domain (missing parts from reference TRBV18 and TRBJ2-1): NAGVMQNPRHLVRRRGQEARLRCSPMKGHSHVYWYRQLPEEGLKFMVYLQKENIIDESGMPKERFSAEFPKEGPSILRIQQVVRGDSAAYFCASSPVAGGPGEQFFGPGTRLTVL.

This clonotype was observed a handful of times. This sequence joins TRBV7-9 and TRBJ2-2; the D gene is possibly TRBD2 (5 bases). The V end was cut by 5 bases, the J end by 4 bases, with 11 bases between. Per germline, CDR1 SEHNR and CDR2 FQNEAQ (reference sequence). The CDR3 runs to 14 residues. CDR3 sequence reads: CASSARASTGELFF. The CDR3 region has the DNA TGTGCCAGCAGCGCGAGGGCCAGCACCGGGGAGCTGTTTTTT.

The chain recombines TRBV24-1 with TRBJ2-7; TRBD2 might be the D (6 bases). This CDR3 is 12 amino acids long. Between the trimmed V and J ends, which lost 4 bases and 3 bases, there was a span of 6 bases. Germline V gene data show CDR1 as KGHDR and CDR2 as SFDVKD. CDR3 loop: CATSEGGYEQYF. CDR3 bases: TGTGCCACCAGTGAGGGGGGCTACGAGCAGTACTTC.

V is TRBV20-1 and J is TRBJ1-2; TRBD1 matches 9 bases. The germline gives CDR1 DFQATT, CDR2 SNEGSKA (reference sequence). This CDR3 comprises 15 residues. V lost 0 bases and J lost 4; bases outside the gene matches: 6. CDR3 region: CSARDPGQGLYGYTF. The DNA of the CDR3 is TGCAGTGCTAGAGATCCGGGACAGGGCCTCTATGGCTACACCTTC.

The chain couples TRBV6-5 to TRBJ1-2, with D possibly TRBD1 on 6 matching bases. Germline CDR1 is MNHEY and CDR2 is SVGAGI. The CDR3 covers 16 residues. The germline V and J ends were trimmed by 0 bases and 3 bases, with 14 bases remaining between them. The CDR3 DNA sequence: TGTGCCAGCAGTTACTCGAGTCTGGCAGGGGACTATGGCTACACCTTC. This sequence encodes CASSYSSLAGDYGYTF.

The chain links TRBV7-2 to TRBJ2-3; no clear D gene. The germline V and J ends were trimmed by 3 bases and 6 bases, with 10 bases remaining between them. The CDR3 is made up of 13 amino acids. Germline V gene sequence: CDR1 SGHTA, CDR2 FQGNSA. Here the CDR3 DNA reads TGTGCCAGCAGCTTCTCCAGGAGTGATACGCAGTATTTT. Its protein product is CASSFSRSDTQYF.

CDR3 in DNA: TGTGCCAGCTGGGGGGCAGATACGCAGTATTTT. Protein product: CASWGADTQYF. The rearrangement joins TRBV6-4 to TRBJ2-3; perhaps TRBD2 as D (6 bases). The CDR3 runs to 11 residues. From germline, CDR1 is MRHNA and CDR2 SNTAGT. V lost 8 bases and J 4 bases, leaving 7 bases between the germline ends.

There are a few counts of this clonotype. This chain joins TRBV9 and TRBJ2-3; D unresolved. Trimming stripped 0 bases from V and 1 base from J, with 9 bases between. CDR1 and CDR2 (germline): SGDLS, YYNGEE. There are 15 residues in the CDR3. CDR3 in DNA: TGTGCCAGCAGCGTAGGGGCGCGCCGCACAGATACGCAGTATTTT. It is translated as CASSVGARRTDTQYF.

The chain recombines TRBV20-1 with TRBJ2-3; D gene uncertain. This CDR3 is 12 amino acids long. V lost 4 bases and J 1 base, leaving 6 bases between the germline ends. Germline V gives CDR1 DFQATT, CDR2 SNEGSKA (reference sequence). This chain's CDR3 is CSAIAGTDTQYF. CDR3 in DNA: TGCAGTGCTATTGCGGGCACAGATACGCAGTATTTT.

V is TRBV10-3 and J is TRBJ2-1; 7 nucleotides align to TRBD2. The V segment lost 3 bases and the J segment 6 bases; nucleotides outside the gene matches: 2. Looked up from germline, CDR1 is ENHRY and CDR2 is SYGVKD. CDR3 length equals 13 residues. CDR3 bases: TGTGCCATCAGTGACCGGACTAGCAATGAGCAGTTCTTC. It translates to CAISDRTSNEQFF.

The chain combines TRBV19 with TRBJ2-1; 9 nucleotides agree with TRBD1. Germline loops: CDR1 LNHDA, CDR2 SQIVND (reference sequence). CDR3 length: 15 amino acids. After removal of 4 bases from V and 5 bases from J, the junction contained 6 bases not matched to a gene. The CDR3 DNA reads TGTGCCAGTAGTACCCGGGACAGGGCTAACAATGAGCAGTTCTTC. Protein sequence: CASSTRDRANNEQFF.

This clonotype has just a few counts. The CDR3 loop is CASRRSQGSSYNEQFF. The CDR3 DNA sequence: TGTGCCAGCAGGCGCTCCCAGGGGTCCTCCTACAATGAGCAGTTCTTC. The gene calls are TRBV27 and TRBJ2-1; tentatively, D is TRBD1 (6 bases). This CDR3 comprises 16 residues. From germline, CDR1 is MNHEY and CDR2 SMNVEV (reference sequence). V lost 6 bases to trimming and J lost 0 bases, with 15 bases between them.

This clonotype was seen a handful of times. V usage is TRBV19 and J usage is TRBJ1-1; D remains unclear. The V gene's germline CDR1 is LNHDA and CDR2 SQIVND (reference sequence). The CDR3 has 13 amino acids. The ends were cut back, 10 bases at V and 0 bases at J, with 12 bases in the middle. CDR3: CATSSRVNTEAFF. The CDR3 nucleotides are TGTGCCACAAGTAGTCGGGTGAACACTGAAGCTTTCTTT.

The gene calls are TRBV27 and TRBJ2-1; possibly TRBD1 for D (5 bases). Trimming removed 0 bases at V and 4 bases at J, with 16 bases between. This CDR3 comprises 17 residues. Germline V gene data show CDR1 as MNHEY and CDR2 as SMNVEV (reference sequence). The CDR3 protein is CASSLSSGSSGYNEQFF. The CDR3 region has the DNA TGTGCCAGCAGTTTATCCAGTGGGTCCTCAGGGTACAATGAGCAGTTCTTC.